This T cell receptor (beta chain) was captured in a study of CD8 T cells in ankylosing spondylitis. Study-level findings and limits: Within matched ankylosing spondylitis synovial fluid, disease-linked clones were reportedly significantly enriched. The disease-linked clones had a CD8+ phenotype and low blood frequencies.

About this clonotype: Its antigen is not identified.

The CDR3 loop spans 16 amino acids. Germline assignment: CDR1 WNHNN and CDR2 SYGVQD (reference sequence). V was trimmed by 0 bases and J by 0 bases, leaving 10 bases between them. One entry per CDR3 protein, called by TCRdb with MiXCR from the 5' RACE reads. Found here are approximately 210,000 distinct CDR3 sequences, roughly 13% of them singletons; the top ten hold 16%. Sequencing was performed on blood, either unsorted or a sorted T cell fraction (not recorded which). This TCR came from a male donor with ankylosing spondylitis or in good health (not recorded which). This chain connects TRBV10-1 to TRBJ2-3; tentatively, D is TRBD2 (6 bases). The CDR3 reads CASSESSGASTDTQYF. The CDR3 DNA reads TGCGCCAGCAGTGAGTCGTCGGGAGCTAGCACAGATACGCAGTATTTT.